This T cell receptor beta chain was recorded in a study of CD8 T cells in Susac syndrome. Background on the study: The sequenced Susac syndrome patients included five or six who had clinically active disease and roughly eight who were in remission.

This clonotype has more than one count but fewer than ten. What it binds is unknown. Findings of the study overall: The CD4+ T cell repertoire of patients with Susac syndrome showed no detectable clonal expansion.

Sequencing of TCR beta was carried out in blood CD8+ and CD4+ T cells. Random hexamers primed reverse transcription of roughly 0.5 to 1 ug RNA. Multiplex PCR with immunoSEQ amplified the TCR beta CDR3 across 54 Vbeta and 13 Jbeta. MiXCR, applied by TCRdb to the immunoSEQ multiplex PCR reads, yields one record per CDR3 protein. Seen here are under 200,000 distinct CDR3 sequences, roughly 90% observed once, and the top ten hold 0.085% to 0.09%. The germline gives CDR1 GTSNPN, CDR2 SVGIG (reference sequence). Between the trimmed V and J ends, which lost 2 bases and 7 bases, there was a span of 18 bases. This CDR3 has 14 amino acids.

The gene calls are TRBV30 and TRBJ2-7; D might be TRBD2 (6 bases). Sequencing used CD4+ T cells from PBMCs. The sequence was collected from a human donor with Susac syndrome. CDR3 in amino acids: CAWSSGTQGREQYF. Here the CDR3 DNA reads TGTGCCTGGAGTTCAGGGACTCAGGGCAGGGAGCAGTACTTC.